This T cell receptor beta chain was sequenced in a study of T cells in tuberculosis. Broader study findings: Low-affinity CD1B-GMM tetramer-binding T cells may have been missed.

Chain pairing is unknown; alpha and beta were sequenced separately. TCRdb's copy holds only in-frame clones and misses some; the assay was immunoSEQ multiplex PCR. Found here are approximately 88,000 clones, just over 90% of them singletons; the top ten hold approximately 2%. The germline V gene has CDR1 GTSNPN and CDR2 SVGIG (reference sequence). The V segment lost 3 bases and the J segment 8 bases; nucleotides outside the gene matches: 7. There are 13 residues in the CDR3. Sorting used thawed, overnight-rested PBMC stained with anti-CD3, a viability dye and GMM-loaded CD1B tetramer. The lipid loaded on the CD1B tetramers was C32 glucose monomycolate from Rhodococcus equi. Each donor contributed roughly 100,000 sorted tetramer-negative cells.

This sequence originates from an adult woman with latent tuberculosis. Source material: CD1b-GMM tetramer-negative cells sorted from PBMCs. The rearrangement links TRBV30 to TRBJ1-2, with TRBD1 identical over 9 bases. The chain's CDR3 is CAWSGTGTKGYTF. CDR3 nucleotides: TGTGCCTGGAGCGGGACAGGGACGAAGGGCTACACCTTC.